This T cell receptor beta chain was recovered during a study of neoadjuvant nivolumab and ipilimumab in lung cancer (TCRdb year 2020). With regard to the full study: In the NEOSTAR trial, nivolumab was administered intravenously at 3 mg/kg on days 1, 15 and 29, and the combination arm also received ipilimumab 1 mg/kg on day 1 only. The trial treated about 45 patients with operable NSCLC: some 23 were randomized to nivolumab monotherapy and around 20 to nivolumab plus ipilimumab. For each study arm, the primary endpoint of the trial was the rate of major pathologic response (MPR) in the intention-to-treat population. Matched pretherapy and resected tumor pairs were analyzed from seven patients, of whom four had been treated with nivolumab and three with nivolumab plus ipilimumab. The study compared TCR repertoires in pretherapy (baseline) peripheral blood with TCR repertoires in tumors resected at surgery after neoadjuvant immune checkpoint blockade.

Note on this clone: Its antigen has not been determined. No qualities accompany the bases; no much larger clone lies one base away.

The CDR3 sequence holds 16 residues, the cysteine and phenylalanine included. This entry keeps only the CDR3 DNA: 48 bases, framed from base 1. CDR1 is given as SGHAT and CDR2 as FQNNGV, both from the germline V gene. The V end gives up 1 base and the J end 2 bases, leaving 2 bases in the junction not matched to a gene. The library was made by the immunoSEQ multiplex PCR assay. Per the source publication's procedure: Repertoires were summarized in terms of richness and clonality, and significantly expanded and contracted clones between pre- and post-therapy samples were identified. What TCRdb holds here is the immuneACCESS table cut down to in-frame rearrangements. Part of the clones is not present; checked against another copy, under half of the missing clones reflect an unresolved V gene, and the others are unexplained. V, J and clone size are taken as reported in that table, and D and trimming were inferred from the DNA itself. Counted in this sample were 10,000 to 15,000 clones; under 97% of them appeared once. The ten largest clones represent 2% to 3% of the sample.

Broader findings and caveats from the paper: Pretherapy blood TCR richness correlated positively with richness in tumors resected after neoadjuvant therapy (Spearman R of about 0.82). A small number of samples was subjected to TCR sequencing. Tumor T-cell richness and clonality rose from pretherapy to surgery in three of three dual-therapy tumors but in only two of four nivolumab-treated tumors. No significant correlation was found between TCR clonality and pathologic tumor regression, and only one major-pathologic-response sample was available for the clonality analysis. Greater TCR richness and clonality were observed in resected tumors than in tumor-adjacent uninvolved lung, and increases were observed in more dual-therapy-treated tumors.

The time point label of this sample denotes: at surgical resection after neoadjuvant nivolumab +/- ipilimumab. The samples were obtained from NEOSTAR, a phase 2 randomized trial that tested neoadjuvant nivolumab or nivolumab plus ipilimumab, followed by surgery, in operable NSCLC. The sequence was obtained from an adult with non-small cell lung cancer. The chain joins TRBV11-2 to TRBJ2-1; TRBD2 matches 10 bases in the middle. Sample: peripheral blood, taken after neoadjuvant nivolumab, alone or with ipilimumab, at or shortly before surgery. The DNA reads as follows: TGTGCCAGCAGCTTAGTAGCGGGAGGCGCCTACAATGAGCAGTTCTTC. It specifies CASSLVAGGAYNEQFF.